This T cell receptor beta chain was obtained from a study of T cell responses to AZD1222 COVID-19 vaccine. The length of the CDR3 is 13 residues. Germline V gene data show CDR1 as SGHAT and CDR2 as FQNNGV. V shed 9 bases, J shed 9 bases, and the junction held 7 bases outside the gene matches. TCRdb's copy holds only in-frame clones and misses some; the assay was immunoSEQ multiplex PCR. Altogether about 150,000 clones are present, roughly nine tenths being singletons, with the ten largest covering approximately 1.4%. The clonotype originates from an adult who received the AZD1222 COVID-19 vaccine. The source was peripheral blood, collected 28 days after the second AZD1222 dose. V usage is TRBV11-2 and J usage is TRBJ2-1; 11 bases are a match to TRBD2. As DNA, the CDR3 is TGTGCCAGTACTAGCGGGAGATACGGTGAGCAGTTCTTC. Translated: CASTSGRYGEQFF.